This T cell receptor (beta chain) is from a study of cytomegalovirus exposure and HLA in healthy donors. For the study at large: A data release that came early held approximately 85 million unique TCRs from HLA-typed donors. Among over 300 genotyped donors, roughly 81% fell in the Caucasian-associated ancestry cluster. Study-level findings and limits: The authors later found HLA-associated TCR beta chains more clonally expanded than equally common others. Later on, a genetic analysis was performed. It linked a missense variant in DCLRE1C with V- and J-gene trimming of TCR beta.

Worth noting for this clone: The target antigen is unknown.

PCR involved 60 Vbeta and 13 Jbeta primers. TCRdb's table, derived via immunoSEQ multiplex PCR, lists solely in-frame clones and lacks some. Altogether roughly 120,000 clones are present, approximately 80% being singletons, with the ten largest covering over 9%. After removal of 0 bases from V and 4 bases from J, the junction contained 6 bases not matched to a gene. CDR1 and CDR2 from the germline V gene are SGDLS and YYNGEE. There are 15 residues in the CDR3. The receptor was derived from a male donor in good health and CMV-seropositive. Sequencing used PBMCs. The V call is TRBV9, the J call TRBJ2-5; TRBD2 agrees at 7 bases. CDR3 nucleotides: TGTGCCAGCAGCGTAGGGGGAGGGCCCCGAGAGACCCAGTACTTC. As protein: CASSVGGGPRETQYF.